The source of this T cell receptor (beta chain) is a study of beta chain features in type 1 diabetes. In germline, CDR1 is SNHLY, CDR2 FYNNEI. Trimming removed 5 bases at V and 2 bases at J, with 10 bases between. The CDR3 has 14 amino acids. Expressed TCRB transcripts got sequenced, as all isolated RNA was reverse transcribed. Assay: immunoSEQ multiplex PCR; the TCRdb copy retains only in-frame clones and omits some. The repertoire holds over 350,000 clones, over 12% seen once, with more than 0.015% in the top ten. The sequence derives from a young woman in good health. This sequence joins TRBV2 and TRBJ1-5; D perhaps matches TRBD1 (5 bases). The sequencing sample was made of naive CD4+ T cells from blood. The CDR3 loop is CASSSREGNQPQHF. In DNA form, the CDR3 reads TGTGCCAGCAGTTCCAGGGAAGGCAATCAGCCCCAGCATTTT.